A single sample is the source of the 26 T cell receptor beta chains below, sequenced in a study of control samples from healthy donors and cancer patients. Data came from immunoSEQ multiplex PCR; TCRdb stores just in-frame clones and leaves some out. The table records about 160,000 clones, roughly 95% of them present only once. The material sequenced was blood. The receptors here all came from a woman in her twenties or thirties in good health.

The chain recombines TRBV5-1 with TRBJ1-1; D not certain. The V gene's germline CDR1 is SGHRS and CDR2 YFSETQ. The CDR3 is made up of 15 amino acids. V lost 0 bases and J 0 bases, leaving 9 bases between the germline ends. Here the CDR3 DNA reads TGCGCCAGCAGCTTGGTTCCGGGCCTGAACACTGAAGCTTTCTTT. Residues: CASSLVPGLNTEAFF.

V gene TRBV6-5 combines with J gene TRBJ1-2, with TRBD1 as a possible D gene (6 bases). The CDR3 runs to 15 residues. The germline CDR1 and CDR2 sequences are MNHEY and SVGAGI. The germline V and J ends were trimmed by 4 bases and 3 bases, with 15 bases remaining between them. For the CDR3, the DNA is TGTGCCAGCAGTTCGACGGACAGCTCTTACTATGGCTACACCTTC. Protein product: CASSSTDSSYYGYTF.

The chain is built from TRBV6-6 and TRBJ1-1; possible D gene TRBD1, 5 bases. Germline V gives CDR1 MNHNY, CDR2 SVGAGI (reference sequence). The CDR3 is made up of 15 amino acids. Trimming shortened V by 0 bases and J by 7 bases, and 15 bases separated the two germline ends. CDR3 sequence reads: CASSYSTDQRGEAFF. CDR3 sequence (DNA): TGTGCCAGCAGTTACTCGACAGATCAGCGGGGTGAAGCTTTCTTT.

The rearrangement uses TRBV2 and TRBJ1-4; TRBD1 aligns across 7 bases. Germline CDR1 is SNHLY and CDR2 is FYNNEI. CDR3 length: 14 residues. V trimming: 6 bases; J trimming: 3 bases; junction bases outside the gene matches: 4. The CDR3 region is CASRQGRANEKLFF. The DNA for the CDR3 is TGTGCCAGCAGACAGGGGAGGGCTAATGAAAAACTGTTTTTT.

This clone was observed a few times. The CDR3 here is CASSQATGTSYEQFF. CDR3 DNA: TGTGCCAGCAGCCAAGCTACGGGAACTAGCTATGAGCAGTTCTTC. The chain couples TRBV4-2 to TRBJ2-1; possible D gene TRBD2, 6 bases. The germline V and J ends were trimmed by 1 base and 8 bases, with 15 bases remaining between them. Germline V gene lookup returns CDR1 LGHNA and CDR2 YNFKEQ. This CDR3 region has 15 residues.

The chain has TRBV28 and TRBJ1-2, with 7 bases matching TRBD1. Trimming took 7 bases from V and 5 from J; bases not matched to a gene: 7. CDR1 and CDR2 from the germline V gene are MDHEN and SYDVKM. The CDR3 contains 13 residues. In nucleotides, the CDR3 is TGTGCCAGCAATGACAGGGTTGTATATGGCTACACCTTC. Translated: CASNDRVVYGYTF.

This clone has only one observation. This chain joins TRBV9 and TRBJ2-7, with D perhaps matching TRBD1 (5 bases). The CDR3 runs to 13 residues. The V end lost 4 bases, the J end lost 4 bases, and 12 bases lay between the germline ends. Germline CDR1 reads SGDLS; CDR2 reads YYNGEE. CDR3: CASSTDSGYEQYF. The CDR3 coding sequence is TGTGCCAGCAGCACCGACAGTGGGTACGAGCAGTACTTC.

The genes are TRBV7-2 and TRBJ2-7; TRBD1 aligns across 9 bases. V was clipped by 4 bases and J by 4 bases; unmatched bases: 2. CDR1 is SGHTA, CDR2 FQGNSA, per germline. The CDR3 sequence is 13 residues long. CDR3 bases: TGTGCCAGCAGCTGGGACAGGGTTTACGAGCAGTACTTC. Translation gives CASSWDRVYEQYF.

The chain couples TRBV7-9 to TRBJ2-2; TRBD1 matches 9 bases. V lost 4 bases, J lost 6 bases, and 6 bases stayed unmatched. CDR1 is SEHNR, CDR2 FQNEAQ, per germline (reference sequence). This CDR3 spans 15 amino acids. CDR3 residues: CASSSGQGYAGELFF. In nucleotides, the CDR3 is TGTGCCAGCAGCTCCGGACAGGGGTACGCCGGGGAGCTGTTTTTT.

In its sample, this clone was seen a few times. This chain connects TRBV7-9 to TRBJ1-3; 12 bases match TRBD1. The CDR3 contains 18 residues. V shed 5 bases and J 3 bases; nucleotides not matched to a gene: 11. Germline V CDR1 and CDR2: SEHNR, FQNEAQ (reference sequence). CDR3 region: CASSRPTGTGGGGNTIYF. In DNA, the CDR3 is TGTGCCAGCAGCCGACCTACCGGGACAGGGGGCGGTGGAAACACCATATATTTT.

The genes are TRBV19 and TRBJ2-1; D is perhaps TRBD2 (6 bases). The germline gives CDR1 LNHDA, CDR2 SQIVND (reference sequence). CDR3 length equals 14 residues. The V end lost 5 bases, the J end lost 6 bases, and 14 bases lay between the germline ends. The CDR3 coding sequence is TGTGCCAGTAGTCGACGCGGGCGGGGCAATGAGCAGTTCTTC. This encodes CASSRRGRGNEQFF.

The rearrangement joins TRBV6-5 to TRBJ2-3, with 12 positions matching TRBD2. J gave up 3 bases and V 8 bases, and 6 bases lay outside the gene matches. Per germline, CDR1 MNHEY and CDR2 SVGAGI. The CDR3 runs 15 residues. The CDR3 here is CASRLAGGRTDTQYF. Written as DNA, the CDR3 is TGTGCCAGCCGGCTAGCGGGAGGGAGGACAGATACGCAGTATTTT.

The sample holds one count of this clone. The chain is built from TRBV5-1 and TRBJ2-1; TRBD2 aligns across 10 bases. The germline CDR1 and CDR2 sequences are SGHRS and YFSETQ. Trimming cost V 6 bases and J 9 bases; bases outside gene matches: 15. The CDR3 extends over 16 amino acids. The CDR3 DNA reads as TGCGCCAGCAAGAGCGTCCTAGCGGGGGACACCGGTGAGCAGTTCTTC. Translating gives CASKSVLAGDTGEQFF.

The rearrangement links TRBV5-3 to TRBJ2-1; 10 bases fit TRBD1. TRBV5-3 is sorted into the ORF group, with uncertain function. The V and J ends lost 4 bases and 4 bases, in that order; junction bases with no gene match: 11. This CDR3 region has 17 residues. The CDR3 DNA is TGTGCCAGAAGCCCGGACAGGGGGAGGGGGATATACAATGAGCAGTTCTTC. Its translation: CARSPDRGRGIYNEQFF.

This clone was found once. The chain employs TRBV10-3 and TRBJ1-4; perhaps TRBD1 as D (6 bases). Trimming removed 2 bases at V and 0 bases at J, with 22 bases between. The CDR3 is 20 amino acids. CDR1 and CDR2 (germline): ENHRY, SYGVKD. The CDR3 loop is CAISEGTGIFSSATNEKLFF. The DNA for the CDR3 is TGTGCCATCAGTGAGGGAACAGGGATTTTCAGTTCCGCAACTAATGAAAAACTGTTTTTT.

The chain joins TRBV19 to TRBJ2-1; a weak D match, TRBD1 (6 bases). The CDR3 is made up of 15 amino acids. Trimming left V 3 bases short and J 6 bases short, with 15 bases between. Germline lookup yields CDR1 LNHDA and CDR2 SQIVND (reference sequence). CDR3 DNA sequence: TGTGCCAGTAGTATGTTGGCAGGGGTGGCCAATGAGCAGTTCTTC. Amino acid sequence: CASSMLAGVANEQFF.

The sample holds one count of this clone. V and J are TRBV15 and TRBJ2-5; 8 bases match TRBD1. Trimming took 0 bases from V and 5 from J; bases not matched to a gene: 5. Per the germline V gene, CDR1 is LNHNV and CDR2 is YYDKDF (reference sequence). The CDR3 loop spans 15 amino acids. The DNA for the CDR3 is TGTGCCACCAGCAGAGAGGCAGGGGGCGAGGAGACCCAGTACTTC. It translates to CATSREAGGEETQYF.

The chain combines TRBV19 with TRBJ2-3; 7 bases match TRBD2. The CDR3 contains 16 residues. Looked up from germline, CDR1 is LNHDA and CDR2 is SQIVND (reference sequence). Trimming cost V 5 bases and J 5 bases; bases outside gene matches: 13. CDR3 residues: CASSLARTRSGDTQYF. The CDR3 DNA follows: TGTGCCAGTAGTCTCGCTCGGACTAGATCCGGAGATACGCAGTATTTT.

The genes are TRBV19 and TRBJ2-2, with TRBD1 identical over 8 bases. The CDR3 loop spans 15 amino acids. The J segment lost 0 bases and the V segment lost 6 bases, leaving 3 bases of the junction unmatched. The germline V gene encodes CDR1 LNHDA and CDR2 SQIVND (reference sequence). The CDR3 DNA sequence: TGTGCCAGTAGGCGGACAGGGACGAACACCGGGGAGCTGTTTTTT. It yields the protein CASRRTGTNTGELFF.

V and J are TRBV15 and TRBJ2-5; 7 nucleotides align to TRBD1. Germline V gene lookup returns CDR1 LNHNV and CDR2 YYDKDF (reference sequence). Trimming took 0 bases from V and 1 from J; bases not matched to a gene: 11. There are 18 residues in the CDR3. This CDR3 reads CATSRDPTGVTIQETQYF. In DNA, the CDR3 is TGTGCCACCAGCAGAGATCCCACAGGGGTCACCATCCAAGAGACCCAGTACTTC.

This chain connects TRBV27 to TRBJ2-5, with a weak D call TRBD1 (5 bases). Germline CDR1 is MNHEY and CDR2 is SMNVEV (reference sequence). Trimming took off 1 base at V and 5 bases at J, with 14 bases between the two ends. This CDR3 has 15 residues. The CDR3 nucleotides are TGTGCCAGCAGTTTATGGGGCAGGGTCGGCGAGACCCAGTACTTC. This gives the protein CASSLWGRVGETQYF.

CDR3 DNA sequence: TGCGCCAGCAGCTTTTCAGGGGGCACTAATGAAAAACTGTTTTTT. It codes for CASSFSGGTNEKLFF. This chain uses TRBV5-1 with TRBJ1-4; 8 bases are a match to TRBD1. Germline trimming cut 2 bases from V and 2 bases from J; bases unmatched to any gene: 2. CDR1 is SGHRS, CDR2 YFSETQ, per germline. This CDR3 region has 15 residues.

The chain is built from TRBV12-3 or TRBV12-4 and TRBJ1-6, with a possible D match to TRBD1 (5 bases). The germline V and J ends were trimmed by 4 bases and 9 bases, with 10 bases remaining between them. The CDR3 has 13 amino acids. Written as DNA, the CDR3 is TGTGCCAGCAGTTCAGGGAAGGTTTCACCCCTCCACTTT. Protein product: CASSSGKVSPLHF.

The chain employs TRBV9 and TRBJ2-5, with D uncertain. V was trimmed by 0 bases and J by 2 bases, leaving 11 bases between them. This CDR3 is built from 15 residues. In germline, CDR1 is SGDLS, CDR2 YYNGEE. The chain's CDR3 is CASSVVGYPQETQYF. The CDR3 DNA follows: TGTGCCAGCAGCGTAGTCGGTTATCCTCAAGAGACCCAGTACTTC.

The chain employs TRBV5-1 and TRBJ2-5; TRBD2 aligns across 10 bases. In germline, CDR1 is SGHRS, CDR2 YFSETQ. The CDR3 spans 16 residues. Trimming cost V 0 bases and J 5 bases; bases outside gene matches: 7. DNA of the CDR3: TGCGCCAGCAGCTTGGGAGCGGGGGGGCCGGAGGAGACCCAGTACTTC. It yields the protein CASSLGAGGPEETQYF.

The CDR3 DNA reads TGTGCCAGCAGTGATTTCACAGGGGGCAGTCGTAACGAGCAGTACTTC. Its translation is CASSDFTGGSRNEQYF. This chain links TRBV25-1 with TRBJ2-7, with TRBD1 identical over 9 bases. Trimming removed 3 bases from V and 5 bases from J; junction bases left unmatched: 11. Germline assignment: CDR1 MGHDK and CDR2 SYGVNS. The CDR3 runs 16 residues.